Listed here are 19 T cell receptor beta chains from one sample, sequenced in a study of cytomegalovirus exposure and HLA in healthy donors. Clones were sequenced by immunoSEQ multiplex PCR, and TCRdb holds only the in-frame ones, with some missing. The sample has about 98,000 clones, roughly 90% seen once. The sequencing sample was made of PBMCs. These TCRs come from a young man in good health and CMV-seropositive.

This clone was seen a few times. The V and J genes are TRBV6-5 and TRBJ1-2; 7 bases align to TRBD1. J lost 6 bases, V lost 4 bases, and 5 bases had no gene match. CDR3 size: 13 residues. Looked up from germline, CDR1 is MNHEY and CDR2 is SVGAGI. DNA of the CDR3: TGTGCCAGCAGTTCGGGCAGGGGGGATGGCTACACCTTC. As protein: CASSSGRGDGYTF.

This clone was observed a single time. The rearrangement links TRBV2 to TRBJ2-1; maybe TRBD2 (6 bases). Trimming stripped 2 bases from V and 7 bases from J, with 12 bases between. The CDR3 spans 14 residues. The germline gives CDR1 SNHLY, CDR2 FYNNEI. The CDR3 spells CASSEIRGGNEQFF. In nucleotides, the CDR3 is TGTGCCAGCAGTGAAATCCGTGGGGGGAATGAGCAGTTCTTC. The full variable domain, in which reference TRBV2 and TRBJ2-1 provide the parts outside the CDR3, is EPEVTQTPSHQVTQMGQEVILRCVPISNHLYFYWYRQILGQKVEFLVSFYNNEISEKSEIFDDQFSVERPDGSNFTLKIRSTKLEDSAMYFCASSEIRGGNEQFFGPGTRLTVL.

This clone was seen a single time. This sequence joins TRBV28 and TRBJ1-3, with D possibly TRBD1 on 5 matching bases. The V gene lost 7 bases and the J gene lost 4 bases, with 14 bases spanning the gap. Germline CDR1 is MDHEN and CDR2 is SYDVKM. The CDR3 sequence is 14 residues long. CDR3 protein: CASTPGQVGNTIYF. CDR3 DNA sequence: TGTGCCAGCACCCCAGGGCAGGTCGGAAACACCATATATTTT. Combining the CDR3 with reference TRBV28 and TRBJ1-3 gives the whole variable domain DVKVTQSSRYLVKRTGEKVFLECVQDMDHENMFWYRQDPGLGLRLIYFSYDVKMKEKGDIPEGYSVSREKKERFSLILESASTNQTSMYLCASTPGQVGNTIYFGEGSWLTVV.

The chain recombines TRBV15 with TRBJ2-1; no reliable D call. Trimming cost V 0 bases and J 6 bases, with 12 bases left between them. Germline CDR1 and CDR2: LNHNV and YYDKDF (reference sequence). CDR3 length: 15 residues. CDR3 in amino acids: CATSRDLASFNEQFF. CDR3 in DNA: TGTGCCACCAGCAGAGATTTGGCTAGTTTCAATGAGCAGTTCTTC.

A few counts support this clone. The chain combines TRBV2 with TRBJ1-5; the D is unclear. Germline V CDR1 and CDR2: SNHLY, FYNNEI. The CDR3 extends over 13 amino acids. V was clipped by 1 base and J by 6 bases, with 7 bases between them. The chain's CDR3 is CASSEGLSQPQHF. The CDR3 DNA sequence: TGTGCCAGCAGTGAAGGTTTGAGTCAGCCCCAGCATTTT.

The rearrangement joins TRBV27 to TRBJ2-6; 10 nucleotides align to TRBD1. The CDR3 runs to 17 residues. V shed 2 bases and J 1 base; nucleotides not matched to a gene: 2. CDR1 and CDR2 from the germline V gene are MNHEY and SMNVEV (reference sequence). The CDR3 DNA sequence: TGTGCCAGCAGTTTAAGGACAGGGGGGTCTGGGGCCAACGTCCTGACTTTC. This gives the protein CASSLRTGGSGANVLTF.

V gene TRBV5-1 combines with J gene TRBJ1-1; 8 positions agree with TRBD1. The germline V gene has CDR1 SGHRS and CDR2 YFSETQ. The CDR3 runs to 14 residues. Trimming took 4 bases from V and 4 from J; bases not matched to a gene: 6. The CDR3 protein is CASSGQGSSTEAFF. The CDR3 DNA follows: TGCGCCAGCAGCGGACAGGGAAGTAGCACTGAAGCTTTCTTT.

The rearrangement joins TRBV7-6 to TRBJ2-1; possible D gene TRBD2, 6 bases. Germline V gene data show CDR1 as SGHVS and CDR2 as FNYEAQ. V lost 2 bases and J lost 7, with 18 bases in between. The CDR3 sequence is 16 residues long. DNA of the CDR3: TGTGCCAGCAGCTTAAGAAACGGAGTCAGCGGGAATGAGCAGTTCTTC. This gives the protein CASSLRNGVSGNEQFF.

The chain couples TRBV7-2 to TRBJ2-6, with D uncertain. The CDR3 covers 14 residues. Germline CDR1 reads SGHTA; CDR2 reads FQGNSA. Trimming left V 3 bases short and J 2 bases short, with 5 bases between. The CDR3 spells CASSFRPGANVLTF. The CDR3, as DNA: TGTGCCAGCAGCTTTCGTCCTGGGGCCAACGTCCTGACTTTC.

This chain joins TRBV19 and TRBJ2-2, with 11 nucleotides matching TRBD1. This CDR3 is 19 amino acids long. Trimming at V came to 6 bases and at J to 5 bases, leaving 17 bases not matched to a gene. Germline CDR1 reads LNHDA; CDR2 reads SQIVND (reference sequence). The CDR3 reads CASRSFFGQGARGTGELFF. The CDR3 coding sequence is TGTGCCAGTAGATCTTTTTTTGGACAGGGGGCGCGAGGGACCGGGGAGCTGTTTTTT.

The chain links TRBV9 to TRBJ2-3, with D perhaps TRBD2 (7 bases). Trimming shortened V by 5 bases and J by 5 bases, and 18 bases separated the two germline ends. CDR1 and CDR2 from the germline V gene are SGDLS and YYNGEE. The CDR3 consists of 15 residues. The DNA of the CDR3 is TGTGCCAGCAGTCACCCGGGGGGCGCGGAAGATACGCAGTATTTT. Translation: CASSHPGGAEDTQYF.

This chain uses TRBV7-3 with TRBJ2-1; tentatively, D is TRBD2 (6 bases). The CDR3 consists of 14 residues. Germline V gene lookup returns CDR1 SGHTA and CDR2 FQGTGA. V was trimmed by 4 bases and J by 0 bases, leaving 7 bases between them. CDR3 nucleotides: TGTGCCAGCAGCTGGGACTCCTCCTACAATGAGCAGTTCTTC. As protein: CASSWDSSYNEQFF.

V usage is TRBV9 and J usage is TRBJ2-3; 8 nucleotides line up with TRBD2. Trimming took 2 bases from V and 0 from J; bases not matched to a gene: 2. The CDR3 has 15 residues. Germline CDR1 is SGDLS and CDR2 is YYNGEE. The CDR3 here is CASSVREGSTDTQYF. CDR3 in DNA: TGTGCCAGCAGCGTTCGGGAGGGGAGCACAGATACGCAGTATTTT.

This chain joins TRBV6-5 and TRBJ2-7, with 13 bases that match TRBD2. Germline CDR1 reads MNHEY; CDR2 reads SVGAGI. J gave up 3 bases and V 4 bases, and 6 bases lay outside the gene matches. The CDR3 contains 16 residues. The DNA of the CDR3 is TGTGCCAGCAGTTCCTCGGGACTAGCGGGACTCTACGAGCAGTACTTC. Protein product: CASSSSGLAGLYEQYF.

This chain uses TRBV4-2 with TRBJ2-3, with a possible D match to TRBD1 (6 bases). The V and J ends lost 0 bases and 5 bases respectively, with 6 bases between them. The CDR3 length is 13 residues. CDR1 is LGHNA and CDR2 is YNFKEQ in the germline V gene. This CDR3 is CASSQEGGDTQYF. The CDR3 nucleotides read TGTGCCAGCAGCCAAGAAGGGGGAGATACGCAGTATTTT.

V gene TRBV4-1 combines with J gene TRBJ2-3; weak D call: TRBD1 (6 bases). The V end was cut by 1 base, the J end by 4 bases, with 21 bases between. Germline CDR1 MGHRA, CDR2 YSYEKL. This CDR3 has 18 amino acids. In nucleotides, the CDR3 is TGCGCCAGCAGCCAAGTTTATCGTCAGGGGCCCCTGCCAGATACGCAGTATTTT. Protein sequence: CASSQVYRQGPLPDTQYF.

The chain uses TRBV19 and TRBJ2-5; TRBD1 agrees at 7 bases. This CDR3 has 16 amino acids. CDR1 and CDR2 (germline): LNHDA, SQIVND (reference sequence). The V segment lost 5 bases and the J segment 5 bases; nucleotides outside the gene matches: 14. CDR3 residues: CASSPRQGIAPETQYF. CDR3 coding DNA: TGTGCCAGTAGTCCTCGACAGGGTATCGCGCCGGAGACCCAGTACTTC.

The chain combines TRBV4-3 with TRBJ2-3; D unclear. V was cut by 1 base and J by 2 bases, with 13 bases left in between. CDR3 length equals 16 residues. The germline CDR1 and CDR2 sequences are LGHNA and YSLEER. CDR3 nucleotide sequence: TGCGCCAGCAGCCAAGGACACACAAGTACCACAGATACGCAGTATTTT. Residues: CASSQGHTSTTDTQYF.

This chain uses TRBV19 with TRBJ1-2, with TRBD1 as a possible D gene (5 bases). The CDR3 is 15 amino acids. Deletions cut 5 bases from V and 1 base from J, with 14 bases between. Germline loops: CDR1 LNHDA, CDR2 SQIVND (reference sequence). The CDR3 DNA is TGTGCCAGTAGTCCCCTTGGGGGGGTTAACTATGGCTACACCTTC. Amino acid sequence: CASSPLGGVNYGYTF.